The TCR beta chain under discussion was sequenced for a study of T cells after yellow fever vaccination. Study results and caveats: Although most clonotypes did not, a small share appeared in both CD4 and CD8 compartments. Clones that expanded after primary vaccination mostly reappeared after the booster (just over 95% CD4, approximately 87% CD8).

CDR3 length: 15 amino acids. V lost 2 bases and J lost 0; bases outside the gene matches: 0. CDR1 and CDR2 (germline): MNHEY, SVGAGI. Conversion of TCR transcripts into cDNA relied on 5'RACE template switching, which added a universal primer site and UMIs. Each CDR3 protein is one row after TCRdb ran MiXCR on the 5' RACE reads. The table records almost 600,000 distinct CDR3 sequences, 13% of them present only once. Concerning this clonotype itself: Its antigen remains unidentified.

Sample: PBMCs, taken on the day of the yellow fever booster vaccination. This sequence joins TRBV6-5 and TRBJ2-3; 9 nucleotides agree with TRBD2. The source of this sequence is a man aged 25-45 years who received the YFV17D yellow fever vaccine. CDR3 protein: CASSYGTSSTDTQYF. CDR3 DNA: TGTGCCAGCAGTTACGGGACTAGCAGCACAGATACGCAGTATTTT.